This TCR beta chain appears in the sequencing data of a study of T cell changes during pregnancy in multiple sclerosis (dated by TCRdb to about 2019). The study in broad terms: Changes in the T cell repertoire over the course of pregnancy were examined in this study in women with multiple sclerosis.

As regards this clone: Its antigen has not been determined. The sample holds no much larger clone one base away, and base qualities are not on file.

The junction carries 11 bases between V and J, which are trimmed by 6 bases and 0 bases respectively. The germline V gene encodes CDR1 WSHSY and CDR2 SAAADI. The CDR3 runs 15 amino acids, cysteine and phenylalanine included. The only DNA kept is the CDR3, 45 bases in frame from the first base. Library preparation used the immunoSEQ multiplex PCR assay. In its TCRdb copy, this immuneACCESS table keeps in-frame sequences only and misses some clones. Where compared with another copy, unresolved V genes explain less than half of these, and the others have no known cause. Here the sample has 58,000 or so clones; approximately 90% occur a single time. The ten most abundant clones make up less than 2.5% of the sample.

The rearranged chain carries TRBV10-2 and TRBJ2-2, with a tentative D gene TRBD2 over 6 matching bases. The clonotype was recovered from a female donor in good health, enrolled as a control in a pregnancy study. The source was peripheral blood, collected in the first trimester of pregnancy. The CDR3 loop reads CASRRAGPNTGELFF. In nucleotides, the sequence is TGCGCCAGCAGACGAGCGGGCCCGAACACCGGGGAGCTGTTTTTT.